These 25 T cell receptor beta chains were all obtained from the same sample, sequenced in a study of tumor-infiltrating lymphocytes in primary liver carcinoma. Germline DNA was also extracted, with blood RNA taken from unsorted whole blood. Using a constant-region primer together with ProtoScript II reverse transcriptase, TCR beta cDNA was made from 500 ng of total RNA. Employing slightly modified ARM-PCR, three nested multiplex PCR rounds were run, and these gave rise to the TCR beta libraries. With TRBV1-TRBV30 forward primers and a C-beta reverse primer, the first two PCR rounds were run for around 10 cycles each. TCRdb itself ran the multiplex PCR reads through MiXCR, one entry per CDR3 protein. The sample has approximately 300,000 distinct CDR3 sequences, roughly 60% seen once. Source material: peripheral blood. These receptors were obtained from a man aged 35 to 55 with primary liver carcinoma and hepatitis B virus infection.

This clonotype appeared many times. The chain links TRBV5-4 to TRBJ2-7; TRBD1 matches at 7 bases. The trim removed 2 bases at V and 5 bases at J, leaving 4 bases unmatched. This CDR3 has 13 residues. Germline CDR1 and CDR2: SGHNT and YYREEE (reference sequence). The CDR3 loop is CASSLQGLDEQYF. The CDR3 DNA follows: TGTGCCAGCAGCTTACAGGGGCTGGACGAGCAGTACTTC.

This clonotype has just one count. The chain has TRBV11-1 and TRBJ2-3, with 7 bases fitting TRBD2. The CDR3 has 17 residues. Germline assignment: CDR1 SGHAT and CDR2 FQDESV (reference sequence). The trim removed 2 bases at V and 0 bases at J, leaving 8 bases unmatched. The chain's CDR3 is CASSLRWTRASTDTQYF. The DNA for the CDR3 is TGTGCCAGCAGCTTAAGATGGACTAGGGCTAGCACAGATACGCAGTATTTT.

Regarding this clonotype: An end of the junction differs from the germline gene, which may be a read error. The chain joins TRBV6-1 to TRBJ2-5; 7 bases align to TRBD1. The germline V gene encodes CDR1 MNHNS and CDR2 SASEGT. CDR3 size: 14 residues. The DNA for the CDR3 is TGTGCCAGTTTAGACAGGGACGTTCGAGAGACCCAGAACTTC. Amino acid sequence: CASLDRDVRETQNF.

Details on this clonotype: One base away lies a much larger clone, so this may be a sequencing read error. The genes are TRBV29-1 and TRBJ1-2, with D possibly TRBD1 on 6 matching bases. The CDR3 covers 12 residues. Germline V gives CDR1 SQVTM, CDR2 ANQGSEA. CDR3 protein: CCASQGRGGYTF. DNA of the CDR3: TGCTGCGCCTCACAGGGTAGGGGTGGCTACACCTTC.

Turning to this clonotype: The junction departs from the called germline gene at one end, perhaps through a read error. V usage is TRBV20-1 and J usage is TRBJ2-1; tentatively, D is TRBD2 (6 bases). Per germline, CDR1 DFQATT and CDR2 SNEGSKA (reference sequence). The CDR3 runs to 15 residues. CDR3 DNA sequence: TGCAGTACTAGTGATCGGGACTTATCCTACAATGAGCAGTTCTTC. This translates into CSTSDRDLSYNEQFF.

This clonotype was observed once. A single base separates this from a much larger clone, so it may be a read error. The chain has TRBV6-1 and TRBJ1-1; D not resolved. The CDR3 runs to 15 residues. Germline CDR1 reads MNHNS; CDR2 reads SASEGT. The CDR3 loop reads CASSAGRFRNTGAFF. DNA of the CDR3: TGTGCCAGCAGTGCTGGCCGATTTCGGAACACTGGAGCTTTCTTT.

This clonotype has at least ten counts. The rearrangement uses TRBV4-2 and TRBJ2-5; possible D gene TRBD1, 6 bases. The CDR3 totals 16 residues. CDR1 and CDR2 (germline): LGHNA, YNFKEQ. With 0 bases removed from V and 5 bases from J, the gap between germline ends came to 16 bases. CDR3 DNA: TGTGCCAGCAGCCAAGACGACAGGAAAGGGGAGGAGACCCAGTACTTC. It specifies CASSQDDRKGEETQYF.

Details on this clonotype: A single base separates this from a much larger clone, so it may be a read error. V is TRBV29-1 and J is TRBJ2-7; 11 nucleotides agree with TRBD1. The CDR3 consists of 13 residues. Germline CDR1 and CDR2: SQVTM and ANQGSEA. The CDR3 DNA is TGCTGCGCAGGACAGGGGGCTTCTTACGAGCAGTACTTC. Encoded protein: CCAGQGASYEQYF.

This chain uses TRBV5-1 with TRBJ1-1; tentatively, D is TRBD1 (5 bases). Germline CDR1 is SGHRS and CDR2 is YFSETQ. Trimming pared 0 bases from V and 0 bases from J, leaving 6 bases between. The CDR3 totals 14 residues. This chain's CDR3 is CASSLGRVNTEAFF. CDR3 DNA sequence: TGCGCCAGCAGCTTGGGCAGGGTGAACACTGAAGCTTTCTTT.

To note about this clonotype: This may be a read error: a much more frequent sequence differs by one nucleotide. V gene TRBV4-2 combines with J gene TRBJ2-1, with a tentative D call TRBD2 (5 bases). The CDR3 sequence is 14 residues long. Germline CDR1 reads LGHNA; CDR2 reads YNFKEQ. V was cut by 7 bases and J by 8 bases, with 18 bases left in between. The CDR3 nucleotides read TGTGCCAGCATCCTTGGAGGTGATTCCTATGAGCAGTTCTTC. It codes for CASILGGDSYEQFF.

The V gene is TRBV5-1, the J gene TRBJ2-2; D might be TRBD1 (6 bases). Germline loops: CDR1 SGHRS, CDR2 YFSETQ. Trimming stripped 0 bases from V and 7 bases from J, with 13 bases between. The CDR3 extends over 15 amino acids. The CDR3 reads CASSLDREKGGELFF. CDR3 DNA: TGCGCCAGCAGCTTGGACAGGGAGAAGGGCGGGGAGCTGTTTTTT.

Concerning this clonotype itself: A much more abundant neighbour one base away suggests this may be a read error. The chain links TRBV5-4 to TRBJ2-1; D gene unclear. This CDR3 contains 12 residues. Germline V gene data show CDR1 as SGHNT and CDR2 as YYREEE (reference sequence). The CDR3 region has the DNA TGTGCCTGCAGCCGACCGGGCGGTGAGCAGTTCTTC. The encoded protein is CACSRPGGEQFF.

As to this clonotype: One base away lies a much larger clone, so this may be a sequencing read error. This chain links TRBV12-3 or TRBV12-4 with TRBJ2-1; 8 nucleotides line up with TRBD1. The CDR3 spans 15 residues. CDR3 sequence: CVSSLGQGIDNEQFF. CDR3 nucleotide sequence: TGTGTCAGCAGTTTAGGACAGGGAATAGACAATGAGCAGTTCTTC.

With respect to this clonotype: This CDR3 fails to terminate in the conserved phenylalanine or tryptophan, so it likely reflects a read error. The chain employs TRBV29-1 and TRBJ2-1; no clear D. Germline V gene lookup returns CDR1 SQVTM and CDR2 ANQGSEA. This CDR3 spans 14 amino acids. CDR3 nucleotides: TGCAGCGCCGAGGCCGAGAGCTCCCACAATGAGCAGTTCTTA. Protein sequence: CSAEAESSHNEQFL.

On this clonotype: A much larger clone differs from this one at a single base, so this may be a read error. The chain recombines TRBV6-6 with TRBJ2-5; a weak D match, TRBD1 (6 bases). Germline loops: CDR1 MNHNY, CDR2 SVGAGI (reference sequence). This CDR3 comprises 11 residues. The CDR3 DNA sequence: TGTGCCAGCTTCTACTCAGGGGCCCAGCACTTC. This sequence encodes CASFYSGAQHF.

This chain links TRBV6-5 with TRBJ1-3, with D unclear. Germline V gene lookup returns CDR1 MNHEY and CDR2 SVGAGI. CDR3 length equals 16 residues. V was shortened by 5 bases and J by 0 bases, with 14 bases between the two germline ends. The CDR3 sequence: CASSGKVTRSGNTIYF. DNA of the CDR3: TGTGCCAGCAGTGGAAAAGTCACCCGCTCTGGAAACACCATATATTTT.

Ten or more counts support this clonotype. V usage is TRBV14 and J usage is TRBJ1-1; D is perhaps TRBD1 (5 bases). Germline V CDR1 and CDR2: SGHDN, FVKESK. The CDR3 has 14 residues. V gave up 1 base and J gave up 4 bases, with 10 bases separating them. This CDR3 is CASSQVSGRTEAFF. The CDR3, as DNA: TGTGCCAGCAGCCAAGTATCAGGGCGCACTGAAGCTTTCTTT.

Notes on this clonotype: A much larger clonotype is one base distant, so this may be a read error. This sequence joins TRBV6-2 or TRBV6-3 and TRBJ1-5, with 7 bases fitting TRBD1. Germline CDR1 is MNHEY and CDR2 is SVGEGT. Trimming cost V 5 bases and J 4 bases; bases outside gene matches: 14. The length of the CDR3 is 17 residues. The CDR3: CASSSRYGTVTNQPQHF. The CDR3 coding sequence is TGTGCCAGCAGTAGTCGGTACGGGACAGTGACGAATCAGCCCCAGCATTTT.

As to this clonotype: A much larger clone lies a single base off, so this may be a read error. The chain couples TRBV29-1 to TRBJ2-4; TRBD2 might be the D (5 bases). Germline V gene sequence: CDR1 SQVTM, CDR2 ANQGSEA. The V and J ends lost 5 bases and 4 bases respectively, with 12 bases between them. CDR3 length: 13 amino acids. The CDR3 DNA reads TGCAGCGTTACCGGCGGGTCGAAAAACATTCAGTACTTC. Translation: CSVTGGSKNIQYF.

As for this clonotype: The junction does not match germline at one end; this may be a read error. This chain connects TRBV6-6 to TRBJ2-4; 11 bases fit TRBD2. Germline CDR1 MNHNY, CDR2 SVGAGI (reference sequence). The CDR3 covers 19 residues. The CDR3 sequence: CASSYSRTSGRLAKNIRYF. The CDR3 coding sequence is TGTGCCAGCAGTTACTCGAGGACTAGCGGGCGCCTAGCCAAAAACATTCGGTACTTC.

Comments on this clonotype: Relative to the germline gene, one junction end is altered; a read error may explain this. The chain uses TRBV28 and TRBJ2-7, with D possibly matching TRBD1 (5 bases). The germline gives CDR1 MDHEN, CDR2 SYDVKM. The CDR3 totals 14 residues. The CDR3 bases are TGTGTCAGCAGTTTTCGGCAGGGTATCTACGAGCAGTACTTC. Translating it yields CVSSFRQGIYEQYF.

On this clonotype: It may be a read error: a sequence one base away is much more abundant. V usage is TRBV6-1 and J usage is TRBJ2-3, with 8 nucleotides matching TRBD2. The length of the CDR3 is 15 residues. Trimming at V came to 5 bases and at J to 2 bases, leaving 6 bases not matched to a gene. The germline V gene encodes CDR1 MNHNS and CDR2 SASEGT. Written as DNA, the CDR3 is TGTGCCAGCAGTACAGGACTAGCAGTCACAGATACGCAGTATTTT. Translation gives CASSTGLAVTDTQYF.

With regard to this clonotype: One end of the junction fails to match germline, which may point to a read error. CDR3 nucleotides: TGTACCAGCATCTCTAGCGGGATGGGCTCCGGGGAGCTGTTTTTT. Encoded protein: CTSISSGMGSGELFF. The chain joins TRBV6-1 to TRBJ2-2; 9 bases line up with TRBD2. Germline CDR1 is MNHNS and CDR2 is SASEGT. The CDR3 has 15 residues.

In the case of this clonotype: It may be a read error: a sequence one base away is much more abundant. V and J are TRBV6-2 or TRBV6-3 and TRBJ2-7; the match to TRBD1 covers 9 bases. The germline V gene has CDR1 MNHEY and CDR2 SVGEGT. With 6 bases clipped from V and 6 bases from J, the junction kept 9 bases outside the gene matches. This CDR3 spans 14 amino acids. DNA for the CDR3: TGTGCCAGCAGATGGGGACAGGGTACTGGCGAGCAGTACTTC. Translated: CASRWGQGTGEQYF.

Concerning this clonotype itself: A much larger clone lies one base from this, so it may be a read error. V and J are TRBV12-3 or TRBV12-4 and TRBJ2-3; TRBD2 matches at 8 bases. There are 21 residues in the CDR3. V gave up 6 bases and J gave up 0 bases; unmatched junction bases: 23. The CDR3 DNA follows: TGTGCCAGCAGCCCGTTCTCCCCCCGGACTAGCTTCTCAGGTAGCACAGATACGCAGTATTTT. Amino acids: CASSPFSPRTSFSGSTDTQYF.